A single sample gave rise to the 15 T cell receptor beta chains below, sequenced in a study of cytomegalovirus exposure and HLA in healthy donors listed by TCRdb under 2017. The library came from the immunoSEQ multiplex PCR assay. A mixture of 60 forward primers for TCR Vbeta segments and 13 reverse primers for TCR Jbeta segments was used in the multiplex PCR. Drawn from immuneACCESS, this table holds only the in-frame rearrangements with V and J called that TCRdb kept. Clones are partly lost; checked studies trace under half to an unresolved V gene and leave the rest unexplained. The sample table shows about 160,000 clones, and more than 75% are seen once. Of the sample, over 1.2% falls within the top ten clones. The sequenced material came from PBMCs. These receptors originate from a girl aged 5-17 years in good health and CMV-seropositive.

CDR3 sequence (DNA): TGTGCCAGCAGTAGGGACAGGGATTACGAGCAGTACTTC. Protein sequence: CASSRDRDYEQYF. The gene calls are TRBV6-5 and TRBJ2-7; 9 bases align to TRBD1. This CDR3 region has 13 residues. V dropped 5 bases and J dropped 4; count of bases not matched to a gene: 3. The germline gives CDR1 MNHEY, CDR2 SVGAGI.

There are a few counts of this clone. This chain connects TRBV11-2 to TRBJ2-7, with D tentatively TRBD2 (6 bases). CDR3 length: 14 amino acids. CDR1 and CDR2 (germline): SGHAT, FQNNGV. V shed 6 bases and J shed 3 bases, with 15 bases lying between them. CDR3 loop: CASRDSGDFYEQYF. The CDR3 DNA follows: TGTGCCAGCAGGGACTCGGGGGACTTCTACGAGCAGTACTTC.

The rearrangement links TRBV7-2 to TRBJ2-1; D possibly corresponds to TRBD2 (5 bases). The CDR3 spans 12 residues. Germline V gene lookup returns CDR1 SGHTA and CDR2 FQGNSA. The ends were cut back, 5 bases at V and 4 bases at J, with 6 bases in the middle. CDR3 DNA: TGTGCCAGCAGCCAGCGGTACAATGAGCAGTTCTTC. It yields the protein CASSQRYNEQFF.

The J gene is TRBJ2-3, the V gene TRBV27; 9 nucleotides match TRBD1. V lost 7 bases to trimming and J lost 1 base; unmatched junction nucleotides: 12. Germline CDR1 is MNHEY and CDR2 is SMNVEV (reference sequence). This CDR3 has 17 residues. The chain's CDR3 is CASTPVIWTGGTDTQYF. Here the CDR3 DNA reads TGTGCCAGCACCCCTGTAATTTGGACAGGGGGCACAGATACGCAGTATTTT.

The chain links TRBV10-2 to TRBJ2-1; 9 bases are a match to TRBD2. The germline CDR1 and CDR2 sequences are WSHSY and SAAADI. The CDR3 has 14 residues. The trim removed 4 bases at V and 6 bases at J, leaving 4 bases unmatched. Here the CDR3 reads CASSVASGVNEQFF. The DNA of the CDR3 is TGCGCCAGCAGTGTCGCTAGCGGGGTCAATGAGCAGTTCTTC.

V usage is TRBV30 and J usage is TRBJ1-1; 7 positions agree with TRBD1. In germline, CDR1 is GTSNPN, CDR2 SVGIG (reference sequence). The CDR3 runs 13 residues. Trimming removed 5 bases from V and 0 bases from J; junction bases left unmatched: 3. The CDR3 bases are TGTGCCTGGGGGGACAGCCTGAACACTGAAGCTTTCTTT. Translation: CAWGDSLNTEAFF.

The chain joins TRBV28 to TRBJ1-5; no reliable D call. The length of the CDR3 is 13 residues. V was cut by 2 bases and J by 7 bases, with 9 bases left in between. Germline loops: CDR1 MDHEN, CDR2 SYDVKM. Here the CDR3 DNA reads TGTGCCAGCAGTTTAAGGAGATACCAGCCCCAGCATTTT. As protein: CASSLRRYQPQHF.

The chain recombines TRBV9 with TRBJ2-1, with TRBD2 matching over 7 bases. The CDR3 is made up of 14 amino acids. Germline V lookup: CDR1 SGDLS, CDR2 YYNGEE. V lost 0 bases to trimming and J lost 3 bases; unmatched junction nucleotides: 0. CDR3 nucleotide sequence: TGTGCCAGCAGCGTAGGGGACTACTACAATGAGCAGTTCTTC. Protein: CASSVGDYYNEQFF.

A few counts support this clone. This chain joins TRBV4-1 and TRBJ1-2; a possible D gene is TRBD1 (6 bases). Germline CDR1 MGHRA, CDR2 YSYEKL. The V gene lost 1 base and the J gene lost 6 bases, with 12 bases spanning the gap. The CDR3 consists of 14 residues. The CDR3: CASSQVPGDHGYTF. The CDR3 DNA sequence: TGCGCCAGCAGCCAAGTCCCAGGGGATCATGGCTACACCTTC.

The chain joins TRBV2 to TRBJ1-1; 8 bases map to TRBD1. The CDR3 runs to 15 residues. J lost 1 base, V lost 6 bases, and 7 bases had no gene match. From germline, CDR1 is SNHLY and CDR2 FYNNEI. Here the CDR3 reads CASSVDRGRNTEAFF. CDR3 nucleotide sequence: TGTGCCAGCAGCGTCGACAGGGGTCGGAACACTGAAGCTTTCTTT.

This chain joins TRBV5-8 and TRBJ2-7; D unresolved. Germline V gives CDR1 SGHTS, CDR2 YDEGEE. The CDR3 covers 13 residues. V lost 5 bases to trimming and J lost 0 bases, with 9 bases between them. CDR3 DNA sequence: TGTGCCAGCAGTTACCCACACTCCTACGAGCAGTACTTC. As protein: CASSYPHSYEQYF.

This chain joins TRBV10-2 and TRBJ2-5; 9 positions match TRBD1. The J call may not be correct, given that the DNA end is closer to TRBJ2-7. The CDR3 loop spans 15 amino acids. CDR1 is WSHSY and CDR2 is SAAADI in the germline V gene. CDR3 coding DNA: TGCGCCAGCAGGGAGGCAGACAGGGGGGACTACGAGCAGTACTTC. It yields the protein CASREADRGDYEQYF.

V and J are TRBV7-2 and TRBJ2-5; unclear D gene. Germline V gives CDR1 SGHTA, CDR2 FQGNSA. Trimming took 5 bases from V and 5 from J, leaving 24 bases between them. The CDR3 extends over 17 amino acids. The CDR3: CASSTPEESRFVETQYF. CDR3 nucleotide sequence: TGTGCCAGCAGCACCCCCGAGGAGTCCCGGTTTGTGGAGACCCAGTACTTC.

The chain joins TRBV6-1 to TRBJ1-5; D uncertain. The CDR3 spans 13 residues. V lost 2 bases, J lost 4 bases, and 6 bases lay in between. Germline V gene data show CDR1 as MNHNS and CDR2 as SASEGT. The CDR3 sequence is CASSEYQNQPQHF. For the CDR3, the DNA is TGTGCCAGCAGTGAATATCAGAATCAGCCCCAGCATTTT.

This chain connects TRBV10-3 to TRBJ2-7; maybe TRBD1 (5 bases). There are 15 residues in the CDR3. The germline V and J ends were trimmed by 0 bases and 0 bases, with 9 bases remaining between them. Germline V CDR1 and CDR2: ENHRY, SYGVKD. The CDR3, as DNA: TGTGCCATCAGTGAGTCAGTCAGGGCCTCCTACGAGCAGTACTTC. Protein: CAISESVRASYEQYF.